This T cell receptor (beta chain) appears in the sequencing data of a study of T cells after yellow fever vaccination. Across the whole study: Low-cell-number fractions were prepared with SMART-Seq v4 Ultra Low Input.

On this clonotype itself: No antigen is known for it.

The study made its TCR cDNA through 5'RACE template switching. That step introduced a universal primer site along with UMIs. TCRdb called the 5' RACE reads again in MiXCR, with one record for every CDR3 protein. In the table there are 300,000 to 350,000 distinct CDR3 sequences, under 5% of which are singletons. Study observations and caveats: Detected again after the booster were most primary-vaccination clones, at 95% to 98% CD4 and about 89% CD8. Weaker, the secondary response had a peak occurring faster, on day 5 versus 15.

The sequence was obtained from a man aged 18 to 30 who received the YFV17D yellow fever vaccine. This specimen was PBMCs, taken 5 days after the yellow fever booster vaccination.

CDR3 residues: CASSAQIRANTEAFF. As DNA, the CDR3 is TGTGCCAGTAGTGCGCAGATCAGGGCGAACACTGAAGCTTTCTTT. The rearrangement joins TRBV19 to TRBJ1-1; D may be TRBD1 (5 bases). This CDR3 region has 15 residues. Germline CDR1 reads LNHDA; CDR2 reads SQIVND (reference sequence). Trimming removed 5 bases from V and 1 base from J, with 14 bases in between.